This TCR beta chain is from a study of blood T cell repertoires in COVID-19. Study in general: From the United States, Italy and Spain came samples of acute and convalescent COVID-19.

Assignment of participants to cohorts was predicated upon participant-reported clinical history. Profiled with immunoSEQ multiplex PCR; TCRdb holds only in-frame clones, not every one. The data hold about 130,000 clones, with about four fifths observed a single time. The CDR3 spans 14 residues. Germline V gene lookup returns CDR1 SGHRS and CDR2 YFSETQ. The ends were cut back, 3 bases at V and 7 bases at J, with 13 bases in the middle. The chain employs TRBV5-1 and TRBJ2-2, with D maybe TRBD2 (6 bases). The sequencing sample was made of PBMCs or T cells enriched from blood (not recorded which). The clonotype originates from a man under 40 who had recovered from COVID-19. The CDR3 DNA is TGCGCCAGCAGCTACACCTCGGGAGACGGGGAGCTGTTTTTT. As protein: CASSYTSGDGELFF.